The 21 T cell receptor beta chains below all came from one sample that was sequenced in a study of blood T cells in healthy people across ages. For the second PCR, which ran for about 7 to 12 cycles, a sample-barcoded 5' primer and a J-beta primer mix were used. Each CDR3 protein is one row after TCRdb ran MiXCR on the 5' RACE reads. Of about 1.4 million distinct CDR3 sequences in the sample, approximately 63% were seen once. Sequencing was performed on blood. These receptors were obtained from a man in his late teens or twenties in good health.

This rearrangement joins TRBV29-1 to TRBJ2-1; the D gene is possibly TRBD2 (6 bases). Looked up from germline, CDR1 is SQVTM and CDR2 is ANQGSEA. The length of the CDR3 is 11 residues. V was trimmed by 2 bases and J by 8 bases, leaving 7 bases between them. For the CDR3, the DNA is TGCAGCGTTGAATGGAGGGATGAGCAGTTCTTC. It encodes CSVEWRDEQFF.

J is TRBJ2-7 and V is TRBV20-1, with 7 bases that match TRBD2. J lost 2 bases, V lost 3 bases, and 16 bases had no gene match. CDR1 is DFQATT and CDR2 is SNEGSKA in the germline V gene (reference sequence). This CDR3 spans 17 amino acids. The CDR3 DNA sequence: TGCAGTGCTAGGGCCCCCGGTCGGGCGGGGGTGACCTACGAGCAGTACTTC. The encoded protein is CSARAPGRAGVTYEQYF.

This CDR3 reads CASSYVGQLSYEQYF. The CDR3 nucleotides read TGTGCCAGCAGTTATGTGGGACAGCTCTCCTACGAGCAGTACTTC. This sequence joins TRBV6-6 and TRBJ2-7; 7 bases map to TRBD1. Germline V lookup: CDR1 MNHNY, CDR2 SVGAGI (reference sequence). The CDR3 spans 15 residues. J lost 0 bases, V lost 3 bases, and 5 bases had no gene match.

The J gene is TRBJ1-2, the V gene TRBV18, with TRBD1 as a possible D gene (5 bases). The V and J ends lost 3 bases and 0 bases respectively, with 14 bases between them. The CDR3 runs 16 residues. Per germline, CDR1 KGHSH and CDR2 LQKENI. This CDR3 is CASSPRGTPANYGYTF. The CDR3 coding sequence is TGTGCCAGCTCACCGCGGGGGACTCCAGCTAACTATGGCTACACCTTC.

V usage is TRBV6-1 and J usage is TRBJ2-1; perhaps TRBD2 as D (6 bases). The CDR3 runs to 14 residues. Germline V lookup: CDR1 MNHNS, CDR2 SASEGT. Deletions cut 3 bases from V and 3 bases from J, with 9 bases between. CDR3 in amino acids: CASSDFSGYNEQFF. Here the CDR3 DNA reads TGTGCCAGCAGTGATTTTAGCGGCTACAATGAGCAGTTCTTC.

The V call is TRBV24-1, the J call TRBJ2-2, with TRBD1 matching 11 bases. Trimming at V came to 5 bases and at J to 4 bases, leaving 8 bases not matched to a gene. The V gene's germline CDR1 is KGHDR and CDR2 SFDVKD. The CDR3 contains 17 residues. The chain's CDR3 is CATSGTGTGGFTGELFF. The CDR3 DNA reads TGTGCCACCAGTGGAACCGGGACAGGGGGGTTCACCGGGGAGCTGTTTTTT.

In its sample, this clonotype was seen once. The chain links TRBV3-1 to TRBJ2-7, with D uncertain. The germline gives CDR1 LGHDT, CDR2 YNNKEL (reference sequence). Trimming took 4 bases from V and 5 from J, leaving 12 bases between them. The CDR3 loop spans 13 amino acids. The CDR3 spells CASSLTMLDEQYF. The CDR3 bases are TGTGCCAGCAGCCTTACAATGTTAGACGAGCAGTACTTC.

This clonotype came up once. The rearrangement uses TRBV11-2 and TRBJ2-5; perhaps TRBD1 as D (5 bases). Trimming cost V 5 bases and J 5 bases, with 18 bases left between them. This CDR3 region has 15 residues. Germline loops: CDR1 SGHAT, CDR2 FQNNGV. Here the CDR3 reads CASSPVGDSVETQYF. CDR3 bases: TGTGCCAGCAGCCCCGTCGGTGACAGCGTGGAGACCCAGTACTTC.

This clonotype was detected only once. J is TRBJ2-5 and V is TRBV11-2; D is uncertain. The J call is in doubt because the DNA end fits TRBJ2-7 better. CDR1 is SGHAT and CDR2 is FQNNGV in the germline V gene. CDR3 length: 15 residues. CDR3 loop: CASSSDRTDFYEQYF. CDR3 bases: TGTGCCAGCAGCTCGGATAGGACGGATTTCTACGAGCAGTACTTC.

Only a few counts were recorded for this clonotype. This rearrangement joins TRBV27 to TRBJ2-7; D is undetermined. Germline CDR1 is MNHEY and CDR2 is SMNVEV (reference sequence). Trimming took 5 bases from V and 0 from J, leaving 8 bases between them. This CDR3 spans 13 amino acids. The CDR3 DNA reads TGTGCCAGCAGTCCCTCTTACTCCTACGAGCAGTACTTC. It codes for CASSPSYSYEQYF.

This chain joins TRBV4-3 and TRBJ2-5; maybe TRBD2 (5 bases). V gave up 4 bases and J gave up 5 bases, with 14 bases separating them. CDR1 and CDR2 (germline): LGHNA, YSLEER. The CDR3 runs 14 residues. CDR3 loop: CASSPEGFSETQYF. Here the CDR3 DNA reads TGCGCCAGCAGCCCCGAGGGATTTTCTGAGACCCAGTACTTC.

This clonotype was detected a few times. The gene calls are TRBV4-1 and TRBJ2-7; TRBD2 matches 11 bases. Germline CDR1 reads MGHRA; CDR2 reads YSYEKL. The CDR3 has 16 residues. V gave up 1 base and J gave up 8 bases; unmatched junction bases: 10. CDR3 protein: CASSQGGKGLAAKQYF. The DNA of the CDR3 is TGCGCCAGCAGCCAAGGGGGGAAGGGACTAGCGGCGAAGCAGTACTTC.

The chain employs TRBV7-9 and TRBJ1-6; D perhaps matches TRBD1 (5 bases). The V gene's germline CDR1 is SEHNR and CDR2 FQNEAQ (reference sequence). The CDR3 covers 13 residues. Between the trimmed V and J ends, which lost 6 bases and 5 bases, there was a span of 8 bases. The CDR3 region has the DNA TGTGCCAGCAGACTGGGGGATAATTCACCCCTCCACTTT. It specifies CASRLGDNSPLHF.

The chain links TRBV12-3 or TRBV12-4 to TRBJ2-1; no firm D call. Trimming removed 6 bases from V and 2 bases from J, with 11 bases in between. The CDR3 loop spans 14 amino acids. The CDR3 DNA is TGTGCCAGCAGGTTCGGGTCCACCTACAATGAGCAGTTCTTC. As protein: CASRFGSTYNEQFF.

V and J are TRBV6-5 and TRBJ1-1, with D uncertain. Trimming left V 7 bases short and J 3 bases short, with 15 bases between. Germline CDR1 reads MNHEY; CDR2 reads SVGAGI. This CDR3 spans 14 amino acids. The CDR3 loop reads CASTHRTAHTEAFF. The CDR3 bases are TGTGCCAGCACCCATAGAACAGCTCACACTGAAGCTTTCTTT.

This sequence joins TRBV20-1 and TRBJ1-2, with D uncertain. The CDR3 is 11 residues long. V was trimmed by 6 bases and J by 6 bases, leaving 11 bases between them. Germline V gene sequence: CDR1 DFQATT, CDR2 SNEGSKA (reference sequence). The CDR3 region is CSADNKDGYTF. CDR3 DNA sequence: TGCAGTGCCGACAACAAGGATGGCTACACCTTC.

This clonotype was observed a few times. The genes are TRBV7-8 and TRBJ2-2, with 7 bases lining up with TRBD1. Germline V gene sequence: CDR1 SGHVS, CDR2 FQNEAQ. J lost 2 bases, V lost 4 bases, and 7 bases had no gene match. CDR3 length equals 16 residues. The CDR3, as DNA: TGTGCCAGCAGCTCAATCGGACAGGTTAACACCGGGGAGCTGTTTTTT. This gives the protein CASSSIGQVNTGELFF.

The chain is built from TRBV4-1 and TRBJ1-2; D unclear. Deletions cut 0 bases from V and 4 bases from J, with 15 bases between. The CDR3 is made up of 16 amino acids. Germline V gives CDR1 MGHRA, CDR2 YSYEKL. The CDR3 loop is CASSQEKEGRGYGYTF. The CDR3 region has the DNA TGCGCCAGCAGCCAAGAAAAGGAGGGAAGAGGCTATGGCTACACCTTC.

This chain's CDR3 is CASSLKWVGVNYGYTF. Here the CDR3 DNA reads TGTGCCAGCAGCTTAAAATGGGTTGGGGTTAACTATGGCTACACCTTC. The V gene is TRBV7-9, the J gene TRBJ1-2; D gene uncertain. This CDR3 has 16 amino acids. Germline loops: CDR1 SEHNR, CDR2 FQNEAQ (reference sequence). V lost 2 bases, J lost 1 base, and 14 bases lay in between.

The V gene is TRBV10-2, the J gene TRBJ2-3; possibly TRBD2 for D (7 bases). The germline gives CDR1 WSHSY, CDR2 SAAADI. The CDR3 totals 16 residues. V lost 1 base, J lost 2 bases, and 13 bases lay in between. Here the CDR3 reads CASSEWAGADTDTQYF. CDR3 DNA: TGCGCCAGCAGTGAGTGGGCGGGGGCAGACACAGATACGCAGTATTTT.

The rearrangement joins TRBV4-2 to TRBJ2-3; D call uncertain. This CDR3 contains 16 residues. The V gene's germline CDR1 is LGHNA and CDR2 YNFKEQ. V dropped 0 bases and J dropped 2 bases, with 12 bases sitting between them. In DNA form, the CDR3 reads TGTGCCAGCAGCCAAGAGTGGACCTTAGACACAGATACGCAGTATTTT. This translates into CASSQEWTLDTDTQYF.